This T cell receptor beta chain came from a study of OX40 agonist ivuxolimab in advanced cancers. Background for the entire study: Ivuxolimab was an agonistic, fully human IgG2 monoclonal antibody directed against OX40 (CD134), a costimulatory receptor. Intravenous ivuxolimab was administered to patients every 2 weeks at six dose levels: 0.01, 0.1, 0.3, 1.5, 3 and 10 mg/kg. Of the approximately 50 dose-escalation patients, hepatocellular carcinoma was present in roughly 19, melanoma in approximately 15, renal cell carcinoma in 9 and head and neck cancer in 9. The dose-escalation cohort was almost 85% male with a mean age of around 62 years, ranging from 23 to 79. Patients were allowed to have had prior anti-PD-1, anti-PD-L1 or anti-CTLA-4 therapy, and 40% of the dose-escalation patients had previously received checkpoint inhibitors. Partial responses occurred in three dose-escalation patients: two with cutaneous melanoma and one with hepatocellular carcinoma. Peripheral TCRbeta sequencing was intended to test whether TCR sequence diversity was altered and clonal T-cell expansion was caused by ivuxolimab. The paper describes the monotherapy dose-escalation part (N of about 47 patients) of the phase I trial of ivuxolimab. Study-level results and caveats: At doses of 0.1 to 3.0 mg/kg, clonal expansion of both CD4+ and CD8+ T cells in blood was seen between baseline and week 6. Low levels of normalized T-cell clonal expansion were also seen in some nonresponding patients. After ivuxolimab, expanded clones were on average more numerous among CD8+ T cells than among CD4+ T cells. Antigen specificity was not determined for the clonally expanded peripheral T cells. In the 0.1-3.0 mg/kg groups, partial responders had among the lowest normalized peripheral clonal expansion, particularly in CD8+ T cells.

Trimming takes 5 bases from V and 2 bases from J, and the germline ends sit 11 bases apart. From the germline V gene (reference sequence), CDR1 is LNHDA and CDR2 is SQIVND. Inclusive of the bounding cysteine and phenylalanine, the CDR3 is 14 residues long. The kept DNA is CDR3 alone, 42 bases in frame from the first base. The trial excluded patients who had a history of autoimmune disease or who were on systemic immunosuppression. In every dose cohort, peripheral blood was drawn for TCR sequencing at baseline, cycle 4 day 1, and cycle 7 day 1. The samples were taken from a phase I, first-in-human, multicenter, open-label dose-escalation trial of ivuxolimab. Adults with locally advanced or metastatic melanoma, renal cell, hepatocellular, or head and neck squamous cell carcinoma were enrolled in the trial. Before TCR sequencing, CD4+ T cells and CD8+ T cells were sorted from peripheral blood as separate populations.

In the case of this clone: What this receptor recognizes is not known. No much larger clone is present one base from it, and per-base qualities are unavailable.

For sequencing of the TCRbeta CDR3 region, genomic DNA was extracted from the sorted cells. The immunoSEQ Assay was used for sequencing of TCRbeta CDR3 regions. TCRdb stores this immuneACCESS table with in-frame sequences only. Part of the clones is absent; in the studies checked, under half of the shortfall reflects unresolved V genes, and no reason is known for the rest. The sample table holds about 100,000 clones, of which more than 75% were seen once. The top ten clones comprise roughly 0.64% of the sample. The receptor chain draws on TRBV19 and TRBJ2-3; a weak D assignment points to TRBD2 (6 bases agree). This TCR was recovered from an adult with an advanced solid tumor such as melanoma, head and neck, liver or kidney cancer. Sequenced here: CD4+ or CD8+ T cells sorted from blood, sampled in a trial of the OX40 agonist ivuxolimab. The DNA sequence reads TGTGCCAGTAGTCCGTGGGACTTCACAGATACGCAGTATTTT. This yields the protein CASSPWDFTDTQYF. Outside the CDR3, residues come from the reference TRBV19 and TRBJ2-3 proteins, so the full variable domain is: DGGITQSPKYLFRKEGQNVTLSCEQNLNHDAMYWYRQDPGQGLRLIYYSQIVNDFQKGDIAEGYSVSREKKESFPLTVTSAQKNPTAFYLCASSPWDFTDTQYFGPGTRLTVL.